These 16 T cell receptor beta chains share one sample of origin, sequenced in a study of chemoradiotherapy in HPV16-positive cancers. The data were produced by immunoSEQ multiplex PCR, yet TCRdb's version contains in-frame clones alone and is incomplete. The sample lists some 31,000 clones; roughly nine tenths were seen once. The specimen was blood, collected from a patient who underwent chemoradiotherapy. Receptor source: a human donor with HPV-associated anogenital cancer.

This chain joins TRBV27 and TRBJ2-3, with a tentative D call TRBD2 (6 bases). The CDR3 contains 15 residues. The germline gives CDR1 MNHEY, CDR2 SMNVEV (reference sequence). Deletions cut 0 bases from V and 6 bases from J, with 13 bases between. The CDR3 region is CASSLSDYQADTQYF. For the CDR3, the DNA is TGTGCCAGCAGTTTATCGGACTACCAGGCGGATACGCAGTATTTT.

The J gene is TRBJ1-5, the V gene TRBV12-2; the listed D gene, TRBD1, was not tested against the DNA. TRBV12-2 is marked as a pseudogene. The CDR3 length is 16 residues. The CDR3 protein is CASRPSTQGSGQPQHF. DNA of the CDR3: TGTGCAAGTCGCCCATCCACGCAGGGTTCGGGTCAGCCCCAGCATTTT.

The chain is built from TRBV2 and TRBJ2-2; no firm D call. The CDR3 has 12 amino acids. Trimming took off 8 bases at V and 4 bases at J, with 8 bases between the two ends. Germline V CDR1 and CDR2: SNHLY, FYNNEI. The CDR3 DNA reads as TGTGCCAGCCTGGCGTCCACCGGGGAGCTGTTTTTT. This gives the protein CASLASTGELFF.

This rearrangement joins TRBV7-2 to TRBJ2-1, with D possibly matching TRBD2 (7 bases). Per the germline V gene, CDR1 is SGHTA and CDR2 is FQGNSA. V was trimmed by 4 bases and J by 6 bases, leaving 13 bases between them. CDR3 length: 14 residues. As DNA, the CDR3 is TGTGCCAGCAGCTCCCCGCGGGGGCTCAATGAGCAGTTCTTC. Protein: CASSSPRGLNEQFF.

There are a few counts of this clone. The V call is TRBV9, the J call TRBJ1-2, with a possible D match to TRBD1 (6 bases). Trimming took 8 bases from V and 3 from J, leaving 14 bases between them. The CDR3 totals 13 residues. Germline loops: CDR1 SGDLS, CDR2 YYNGEE. The CDR3, as DNA: TGTGCCAGTCGGGATTGGACAGACTATGGCTACACCTTC. Its translation: CASRDWTDYGYTF.

CDR3 sequence: CASSPYGTGNYGYTF. The CDR3 DNA follows: TGTGCCAGCAGTCCCTACGGGACAGGGAACTATGGCTACACCTTC. The J gene is TRBJ1-2, the V gene TRBV27; TRBD1 agrees at 9 bases. The CDR3 totals 15 residues. From germline, CDR1 is MNHEY and CDR2 SMNVEV (reference sequence). V lost 5 bases and J lost 2; bases outside the gene matches: 6.

The V and J genes are TRBV27 and TRBJ2-3; 7 nucleotides agree with TRBD2. After removal of 6 bases from V and 2 bases from J, the junction contained 20 bases not matched to a gene. This CDR3 is 19 amino acids long. Germline assignment: CDR1 MNHEY and CDR2 SMNVEV (reference sequence). In DNA form, the CDR3 reads TGTGCCAGCAGCCCTGGTGGGGGGAGAGCCAGACTAGCCACAGATACGCAGTATTTT. Its protein is CASSPGGGRARLATDTQYF.

The gene calls are TRBV10-3 and TRBJ2-2; D perhaps matches TRBD2 (5 bases). The V gene's germline CDR1 is ENHRY and CDR2 SYGVKD. This CDR3 is built from 14 residues. V gave up 8 bases and J gave up 5 bases, with 15 bases separating them. The CDR3 coding sequence is TGTGCCATCGCCTCGCGGGTAGGGACCGGGGAGCTGTTTTTT. Translating it yields CAIASRVGTGELFF.

The J gene is TRBJ2-3, the V gene TRBV12-5, with D unresolved. Trimming removed 0 bases from V and 3 bases from J, with 4 bases in between. The CDR3 extends over 13 amino acids. Germline CDR1 reads LGHNT; CDR2 reads FRNRAP. CDR3 DNA sequence: TGTGCTAGTGGTTTGGTAGGAACAGATACGCAGTATTTT. It is translated as CASGLVGTDTQYF. The whole variable domain, remainder taken from reference TRBV12-5 and TRBJ2-3, is DARVTQTPRHKVTEMGQEVTMRCQPILGHNTVFWYRQTMMQGLELLAYFRNRAPLDDSGMPKDRFSAEMPDATLATLKIQPSEPRDSAVYFCASGLVGTDTQYFGPGTRLTVL.

The CDR3 sequence: CASSLLLAYNEQFF. The CDR3 nucleotides are TGTGCCAGCAGCCTCCTACTAGCGTACAATGAGCAGTTCTTC. This chain uses TRBV11-2 with TRBJ2-1; 7 positions agree with TRBD2. This CDR3 is built from 14 residues. V trimming: 5 bases; J trimming: 4 bases; junction bases outside the gene matches: 5. Germline V lookup: CDR1 SGHAT, CDR2 FQNNGV.

The chain uses TRBV7-2 and TRBJ2-7, with 9 bases lining up with TRBD2. CDR3 length: 17 amino acids. V lost 5 bases and J lost 0; bases outside the gene matches: 11. CDR1 and CDR2 (germline): SGHTA, FQGNSA. The CDR3 here is CASSPHDLAGSSYEQYF. CDR3 DNA sequence: TGTGCCAGCAGCCCCCACGATCTAGCGGGGTCCTCCTACGAGCAGTACTTC.

The chain has TRBV6-1 and TRBJ2-7, with 11 positions matching TRBD2. This CDR3 comprises 18 residues. With 4 bases clipped from V and 2 bases from J, the junction kept 13 bases outside the gene matches. Germline CDR1 MNHNS, CDR2 SASEGT. The CDR3 loop is CASSVYWGQGLAAYEQYF. The CDR3 DNA is TGTGCCAGCAGTGTTTACTGGGGGCAGGGACTAGCGGCCTACGAGCAGTACTTC.

V usage is TRBV7-9 and J usage is TRBJ2-7; unclear D gene. Trimming pared 7 bases from V and 1 base from J, leaving 14 bases between. CDR1 and CDR2 (germline): SEHNR, FQNEAQ (reference sequence). The CDR3 length is 14 residues. The CDR3: CASTLAGPSYEQYF. CDR3 sequence (DNA): TGTGCCAGCACCCTCGCCGGGCCTTCCTACGAGCAGTACTTC.

V usage is TRBV2 and J usage is TRBJ2-3; 11 bases are a match to TRBD2. Germline V CDR1 and CDR2: SNHLY, FYNNEI. Trimming took 5 bases from V and 2 from J; bases not matched to a gene: 3. This CDR3 comprises 15 residues. CDR3 in DNA: TGTGCCAGCAGTCGACTAGCGGGAATCACAGATACGCAGTATTTT. It specifies CASSRLAGITDTQYF.

The chain carries TRBV7-2 and TRBJ1-5; D is possibly TRBD1 (5 bases). V was pared by 3 bases and J by 5 bases, with 8 bases between. This CDR3 is 13 amino acids long. Germline CDR1 is SGHTA and CDR2 is FQGNSA. In DNA, the CDR3 is TGTGCCAGCAGCTTTAAAGGGGATCAGCCCCAGCATTTT. Protein: CASSFKGDQPQHF.

This chain joins TRBV5-4 and TRBJ2-3; D remains ambiguous. Germline V gives CDR1 SGHNT, CDR2 YYREEE (reference sequence). The CDR3 has 13 residues. Trimming stripped 2 bases from V and 2 bases from J, with 6 bases between. The CDR3 protein is CASSFLSTDTQYF. The DNA of the CDR3 is TGTGCCAGCAGCTTTCTTTCCACAGATACGCAGTATTTT. The full variable domain, completed using reference TRBV5-4 and TRBJ2-3, is ETGVTQSPTHLIKTRGQQVTLRCSSQSGHNTVSWYQQALGQGPQFIFQYYREEENGRGNFPPRFSGLQFPNYSSELNVNALELDDSALYLCASSFLSTDTQYFGPGTRLTVL.